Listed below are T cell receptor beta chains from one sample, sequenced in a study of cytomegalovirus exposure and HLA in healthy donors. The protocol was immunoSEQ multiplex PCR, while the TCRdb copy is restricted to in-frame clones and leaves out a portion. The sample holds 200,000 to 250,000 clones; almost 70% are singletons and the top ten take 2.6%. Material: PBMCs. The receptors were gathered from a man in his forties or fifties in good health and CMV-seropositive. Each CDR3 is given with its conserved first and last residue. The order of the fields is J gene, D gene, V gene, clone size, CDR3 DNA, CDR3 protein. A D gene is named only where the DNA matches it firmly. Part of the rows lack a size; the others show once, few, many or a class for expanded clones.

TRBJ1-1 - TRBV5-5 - TGTGCCAGCAGCCCCAGGCTCGGCACTGAAGCTTTCTTT CASSPRLGTEAFF
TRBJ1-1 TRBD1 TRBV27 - TGTGCCAGCAGTTTCACAGGGGGCACTGAAGCTTTCTTT CASSFTGGTEAFF
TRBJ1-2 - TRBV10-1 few TGCGCCAGCAGTGAGTCGTACAGGGCAGCTGGCTACACCTTC CASSESYRAAGYTF
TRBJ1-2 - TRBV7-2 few TGTGCCAGCAGCTCCCTGAGCTATGGCTACACCTTC CASSSLSYGYTF
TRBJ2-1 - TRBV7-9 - TGTGCCAGCAGCTTAGTCCCTCCGGGCAATGAGCAGTTCTTC CASSLVPPGNEQFF
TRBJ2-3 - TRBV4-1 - TGCGCCAGCAGCCAAGCCGCAGGGCCAGTAGGAGATACGCAGTATTTT CASSQAAGPVGDTQYF
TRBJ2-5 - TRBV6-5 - TGTGCCAGCAGTTCCTTGGGGGCAGGAATCGAGACCCAGTACTTC CASSSLGAGIETQYF
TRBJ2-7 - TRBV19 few TGTGCCAGTAGGGACACGAGCTCCTACGAGCAGTACTTC CASRDTSSYEQYF
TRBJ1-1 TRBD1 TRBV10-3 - TGTGCCATCGGAGGGACAGCCGACACTGAAGCTTTCTTT CAIGGTADTEAFF
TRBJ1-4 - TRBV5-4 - TGTGCCAGCAGCTGGGACATAGGGGGAGAAAAACTGTTTTTT CASSWDIGGEKLFF
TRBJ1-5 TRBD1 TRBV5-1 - TGCGCCAGCAGCCAGGGGGCAAGTGGCAATCAGCCCCAGCATTTT CASSQGASGNQPQHF
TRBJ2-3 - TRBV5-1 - TGCGCCAGCAGCCGACAGGACACAGATACGCAGTATTTT CASSRQDTDTQYF
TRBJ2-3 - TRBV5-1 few TGCGCCAGCAAGGCATTCCCGGGAGCCACAGATACGCAGTATTTT CASKAFPGATDTQYF
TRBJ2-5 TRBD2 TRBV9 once TGTGCCAGCAGCGCCGGGACTAGCGCACAAGAGACCCAGTACTTC CASSAGTSAQETQYF
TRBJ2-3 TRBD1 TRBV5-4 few TGTGCCAGCAGCTCCCGACAGGGTCCAGATACGCAGTATTTT CASSSRQGPDTQYF
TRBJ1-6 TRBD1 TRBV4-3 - TGCGCCAGCAGCCAAGGGGACAGAAATAATTCACCCCTCCACTTT CASSQGDRNNSPLHF
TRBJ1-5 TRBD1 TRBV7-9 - TGTGCCAGCAGCCGAGGGACAGGGGCTTTTATGCCCCAGCATTTT CASSRGTGAFMPQHF
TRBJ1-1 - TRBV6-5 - TGTGCCAGCAGTTCCCCATGGGCGACAGGCTTGGCTTTCTTT CASSSPWATGLAFF
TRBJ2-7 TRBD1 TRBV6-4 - TGTGCCAGCAGTGCCTTCCCCGGACAGGGATACGAGCAGTACTTC CASSAFPGQGYEQYF
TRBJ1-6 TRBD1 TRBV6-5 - TGTGCCAGCACTCCAGGGGGAGATTCACCCCTCCACTTT CASTPGGDSPLHF
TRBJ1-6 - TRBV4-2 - TGTGCCAGCAACTATATTGAAGGTAATTCACCCCTCCACTTT CASNYIEGNSPLHF
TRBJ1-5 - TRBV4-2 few TGTGCCAGCAGCCAAGACCCCTCCAATCAGCCCCAGCATTTT CASSQDPSNQPQHF
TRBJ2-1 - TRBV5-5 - TGTGCCAGCAGCTTGGTCACCAATGGGAGGTGGAGTAAGTTCTTC CASSLVTNGRWSKFF
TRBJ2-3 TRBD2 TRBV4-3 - TGCGCCAGCCGACCCCGACTAGCGGGGAAGACGACGCAGTATTTT CASRPRLAGKTTQYF
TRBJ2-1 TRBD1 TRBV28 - TGTGCCAGCAGTTGGGACAGGGGGCGATCCCTTCAAAACAATGAGCAGTTCTTC CASSWDRGRSLQNNEQFF
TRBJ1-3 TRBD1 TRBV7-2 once TGTGCCAGCAGCTCCGGGACAGTTGGAAACACCATATATTTT CASSSGTVGNTIYF
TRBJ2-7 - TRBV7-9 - TGTGCCAGCAGCTTAGCTCCTGGCCACGAGCAGTACTTC CASSLAPGHEQYF
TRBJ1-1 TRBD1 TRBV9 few TGTGCCAGCAGCCGGGGACAGGGGGCCACTGAAGCTTTCTTT CASSRGQGATEAFF
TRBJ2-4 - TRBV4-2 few TGTGCCAGCAGCCAAGAAGTAGATTCCGCCAAAAACATTCAGTACTTC CASSQEVDSAKNIQYF
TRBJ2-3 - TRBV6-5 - TGTGCCAGCAGTTACCGGGAGACCGGGGATACGCAGTATTTT CASSYRETGDTQYF
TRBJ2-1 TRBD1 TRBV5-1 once TGCGCCAGCAGCTGGACAGGGTACAATGAACAGTTCTTC CASSWTGYNEQFF
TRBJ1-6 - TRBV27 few TGTGCCAGCAGTCCCAGAGACTATTCACCCCTCCACTTT CASSPRDYSPLHF
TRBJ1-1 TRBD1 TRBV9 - TGTGCCAGCAGCGTAGCAGGGGGAAACACTGAAGCTTTCTTT CASSVAGGNTEAFF
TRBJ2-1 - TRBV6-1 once TGTGCCAGCAGTGATGGAGATTACAATGAGCAGTTCTTC CASSDGDYNEQFF
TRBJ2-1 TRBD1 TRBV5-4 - TGTGCCAGCAGCTGGACAGGGGGGGTGGATGAGCAGTTCTTC CASSWTGGVDEQFF
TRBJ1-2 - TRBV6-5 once TGTGCCAGCAGTTACTCAGGACAGCTCAGGGGCTACACCTTC CASSYSGQLRGYTF
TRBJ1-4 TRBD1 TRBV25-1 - TGTGCCAGCAGTGGACGGGACAGGGGTAATGAAAAACTGTTTTTT CASSGRDRGNEKLFF
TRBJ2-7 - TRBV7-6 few TGTGCCAGCAGCTTAGTAGAGGGTGGCTACGAGCAGTACTTC CASSLVEGGYEQYF
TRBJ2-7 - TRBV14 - TGTGCCAGCAGCCAAGCCACCGATAGGGACACCTACTCCTACGAGCAGTACTTC CASSQATDRDTYSYEQYF
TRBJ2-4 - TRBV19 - TGTGCCAGTAGTATGAGGGAAGGGGCCAAAAACATTCAGTACTTC CASSMREGAKNIQYF
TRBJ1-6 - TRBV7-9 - TGTGCCAGCAGCTTAGCTTCGGCAGGGCAAGGATCACCCCTCCACTTT CASSLASAGQGSPLHF
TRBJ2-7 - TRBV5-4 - TGTGCCAGCAGCTTAGTAGGGGCGCGAGAGCAGTACTTC CASSLVGAREQYF
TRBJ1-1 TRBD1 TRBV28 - TGTGCCACTGAACAGGGGATAGGGACTGAAGCTTTCTTT CATEQGIGTEAFF
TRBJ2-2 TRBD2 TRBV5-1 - TGCGCCAGCAGCGTACTAGCGGGGGCTAACACCGGGGAGCTGTTTTTT CASSVLAGANTGELFF
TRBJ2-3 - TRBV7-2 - TGTGCCAGCAGCGGGTATACTGCAGGGCAGGATACGCAGTATTTT CASSGYTAGQDTQYF
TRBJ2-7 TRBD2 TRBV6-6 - TGTGCCAACAGTTACGGGCTAGCGGGGGGGATCGACGAGCAGTACTTC CANSYGLAGGIDEQYF